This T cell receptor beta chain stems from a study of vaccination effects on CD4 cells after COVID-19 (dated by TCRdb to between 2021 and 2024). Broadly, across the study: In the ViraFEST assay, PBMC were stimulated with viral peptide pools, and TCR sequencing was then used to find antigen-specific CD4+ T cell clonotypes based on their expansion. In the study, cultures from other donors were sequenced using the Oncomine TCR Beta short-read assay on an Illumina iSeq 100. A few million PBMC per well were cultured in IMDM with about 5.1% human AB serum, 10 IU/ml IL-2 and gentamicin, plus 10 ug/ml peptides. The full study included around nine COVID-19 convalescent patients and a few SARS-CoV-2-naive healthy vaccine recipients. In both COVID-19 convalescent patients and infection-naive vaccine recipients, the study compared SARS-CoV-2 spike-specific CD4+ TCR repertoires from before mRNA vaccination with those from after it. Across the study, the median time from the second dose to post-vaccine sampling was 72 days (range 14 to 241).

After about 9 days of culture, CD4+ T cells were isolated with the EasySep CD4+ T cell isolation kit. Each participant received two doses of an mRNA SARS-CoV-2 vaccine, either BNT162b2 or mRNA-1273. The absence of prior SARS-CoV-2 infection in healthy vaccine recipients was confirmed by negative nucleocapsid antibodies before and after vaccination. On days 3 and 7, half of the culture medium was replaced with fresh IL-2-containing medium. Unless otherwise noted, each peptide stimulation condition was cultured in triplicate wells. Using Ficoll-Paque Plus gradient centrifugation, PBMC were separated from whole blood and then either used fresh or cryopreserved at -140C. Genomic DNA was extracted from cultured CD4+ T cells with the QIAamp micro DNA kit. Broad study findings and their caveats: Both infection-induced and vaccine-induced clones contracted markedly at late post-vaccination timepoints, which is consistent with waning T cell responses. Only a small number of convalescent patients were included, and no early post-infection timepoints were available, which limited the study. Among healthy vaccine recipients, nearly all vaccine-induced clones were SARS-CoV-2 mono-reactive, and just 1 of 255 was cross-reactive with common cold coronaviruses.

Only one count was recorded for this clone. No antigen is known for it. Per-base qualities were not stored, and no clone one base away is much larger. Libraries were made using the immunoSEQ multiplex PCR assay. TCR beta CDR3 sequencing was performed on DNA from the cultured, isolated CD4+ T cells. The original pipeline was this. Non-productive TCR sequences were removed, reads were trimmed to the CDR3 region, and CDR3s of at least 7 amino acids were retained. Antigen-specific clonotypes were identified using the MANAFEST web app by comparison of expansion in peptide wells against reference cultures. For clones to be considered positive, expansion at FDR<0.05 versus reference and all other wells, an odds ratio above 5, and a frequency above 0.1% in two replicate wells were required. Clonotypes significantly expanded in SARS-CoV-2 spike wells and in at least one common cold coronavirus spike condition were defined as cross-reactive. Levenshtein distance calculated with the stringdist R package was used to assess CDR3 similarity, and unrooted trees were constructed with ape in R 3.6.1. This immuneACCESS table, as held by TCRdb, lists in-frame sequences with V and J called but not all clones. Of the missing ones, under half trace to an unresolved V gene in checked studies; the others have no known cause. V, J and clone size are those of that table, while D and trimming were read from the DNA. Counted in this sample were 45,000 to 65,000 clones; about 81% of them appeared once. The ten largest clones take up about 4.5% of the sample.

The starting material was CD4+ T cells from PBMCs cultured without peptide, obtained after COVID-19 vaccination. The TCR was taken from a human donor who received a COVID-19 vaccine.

The DNA reads as follows: TGTGCCAGTAGTACCTACAGGCTATCTAACTATGGCTACACCTTC. The translation is CASSTYRLSNYGYTF. The sequence links TRBV19 to TRBJ1-2, and possibly TRBD1, on 5 matching bases. CDR1 and CDR2 are drawn from the germline V gene (reference sequence): LNHDA, SQIVND. V is reduced by 4 bases and J by 0 bases, leaving a spacing of 12 bases between them. Counted from cysteine to phenylalanine, this CDR3 has 15 amino acids. The entry retains the CDR3 DNA only, 45 bases that are in frame from base 1.